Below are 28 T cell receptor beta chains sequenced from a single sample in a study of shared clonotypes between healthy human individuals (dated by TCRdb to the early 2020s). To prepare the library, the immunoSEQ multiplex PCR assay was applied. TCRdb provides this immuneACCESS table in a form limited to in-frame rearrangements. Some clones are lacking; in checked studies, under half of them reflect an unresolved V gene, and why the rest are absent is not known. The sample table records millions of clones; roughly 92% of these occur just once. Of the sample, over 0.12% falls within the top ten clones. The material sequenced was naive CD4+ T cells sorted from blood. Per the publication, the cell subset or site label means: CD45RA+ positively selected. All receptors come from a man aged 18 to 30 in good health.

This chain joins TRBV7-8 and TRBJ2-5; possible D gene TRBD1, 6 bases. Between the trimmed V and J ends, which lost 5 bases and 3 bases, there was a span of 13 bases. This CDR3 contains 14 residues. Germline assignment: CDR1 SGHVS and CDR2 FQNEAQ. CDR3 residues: CASSLGQTKETQYF. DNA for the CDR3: TGTGCCAGCAGCCTGGGACAAACTAAAGAGACCCAGTACTTC.

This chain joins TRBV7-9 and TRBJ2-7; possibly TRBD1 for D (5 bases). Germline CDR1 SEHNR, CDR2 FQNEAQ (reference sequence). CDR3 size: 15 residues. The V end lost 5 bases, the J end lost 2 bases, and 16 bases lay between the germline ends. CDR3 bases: TGTGCCAGCAGCCCGATGGCGGACACAACCTACGAGCAGTACTTC. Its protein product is CASSPMADTTYEQYF. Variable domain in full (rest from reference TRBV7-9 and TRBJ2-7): DTGVSQNPRHKITKRGQNVTFRCDPISEHNRLYWYRQTLGQGPEFLTYFQNEAQLEKSRLLSDRFSAERPKGSFSTLEIQRTEQGDSAMYLCASSPMADTTYEQYFGPGTRLTVT.

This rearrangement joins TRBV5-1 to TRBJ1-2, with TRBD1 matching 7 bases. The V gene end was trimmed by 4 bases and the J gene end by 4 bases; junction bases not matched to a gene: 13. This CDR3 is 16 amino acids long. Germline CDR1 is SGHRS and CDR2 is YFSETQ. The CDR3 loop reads CASSPIYTRDSYGYTF. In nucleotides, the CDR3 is TGCGCCAGCAGCCCGATCTACACGAGGGACAGCTATGGCTACACCTTC.

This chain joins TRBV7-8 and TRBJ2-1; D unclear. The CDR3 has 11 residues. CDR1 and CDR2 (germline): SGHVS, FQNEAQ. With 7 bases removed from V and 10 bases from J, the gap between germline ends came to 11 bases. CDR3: CASTVTGEQFF. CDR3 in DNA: TGTGCCAGCACCGTCACTGGAGAGCAGTTCTTC.

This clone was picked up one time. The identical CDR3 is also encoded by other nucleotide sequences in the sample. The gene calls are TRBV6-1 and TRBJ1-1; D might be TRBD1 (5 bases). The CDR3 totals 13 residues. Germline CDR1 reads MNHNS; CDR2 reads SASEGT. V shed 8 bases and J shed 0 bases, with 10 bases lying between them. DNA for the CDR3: TGTGCCAGCGGGGGGGTCATGAACACTGAAGCTTTCTTT. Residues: CASGGVMNTEAFF.

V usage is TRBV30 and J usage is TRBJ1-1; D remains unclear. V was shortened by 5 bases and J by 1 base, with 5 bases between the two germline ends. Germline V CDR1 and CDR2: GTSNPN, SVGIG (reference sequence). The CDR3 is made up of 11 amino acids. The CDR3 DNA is TGTGCCTGGGTACAGAACACTGAAGCTTTCTTT. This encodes CAWVQNTEAFF.

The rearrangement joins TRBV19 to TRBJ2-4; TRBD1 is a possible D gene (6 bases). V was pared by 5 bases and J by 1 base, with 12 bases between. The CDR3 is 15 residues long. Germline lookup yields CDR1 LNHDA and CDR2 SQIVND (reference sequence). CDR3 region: CASSPGQFAKNIQYF. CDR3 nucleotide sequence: TGTGCCAGTAGTCCAGGACAGTTCGCCAAAAACATTCAGTACTTC.

This CDR3 reads CASSIGVWREGDNEQFF. CDR3 bases: TGTGCCAGTAGTATTGGGGTTTGGCGGGAGGGGGACAATGAGCAGTTCTTC. This chain links TRBV19 with TRBJ2-1; 9 positions match TRBD2. The CDR3 is made up of 17 amino acids. Trimming at V came to 3 bases and at J to 5 bases, leaving 11 bases not matched to a gene. Germline CDR1 reads LNHDA; CDR2 reads SQIVND (reference sequence).

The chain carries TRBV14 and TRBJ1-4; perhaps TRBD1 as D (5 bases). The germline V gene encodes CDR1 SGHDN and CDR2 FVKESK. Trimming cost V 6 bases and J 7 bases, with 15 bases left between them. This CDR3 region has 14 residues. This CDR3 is CASRRWGPGEKLFF. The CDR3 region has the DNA TGTGCCAGCAGGAGGTGGGGCCCTGGTGAAAAACTGTTTTTT.

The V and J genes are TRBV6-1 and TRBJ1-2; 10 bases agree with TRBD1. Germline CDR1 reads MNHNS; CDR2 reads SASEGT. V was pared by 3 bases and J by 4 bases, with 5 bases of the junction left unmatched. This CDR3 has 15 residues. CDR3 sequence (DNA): TGTGCCAGCAGTGATGACAGGGGGCGCATCTATGGCTACACCTTC. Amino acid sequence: CASSDDRGRIYGYTF.

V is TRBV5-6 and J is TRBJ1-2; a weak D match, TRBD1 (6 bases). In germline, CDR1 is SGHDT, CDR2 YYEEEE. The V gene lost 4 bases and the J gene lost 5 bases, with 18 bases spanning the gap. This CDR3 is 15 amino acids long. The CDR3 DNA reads TGTGCCAGCAGCCAAAGGGGGGGGCCGGTATATGGCTACACCTTC. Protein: CASSQRGGPVYGYTF.

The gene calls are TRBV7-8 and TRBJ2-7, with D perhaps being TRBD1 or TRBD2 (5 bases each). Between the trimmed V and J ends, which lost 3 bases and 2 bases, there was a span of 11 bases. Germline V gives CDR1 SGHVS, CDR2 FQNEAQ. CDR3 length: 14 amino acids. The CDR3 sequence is CASSFLRGPYEQYF. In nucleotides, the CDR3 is TGTGCCAGCAGCTTTTTAAGGGGACCCTACGAGCAGTACTTC.

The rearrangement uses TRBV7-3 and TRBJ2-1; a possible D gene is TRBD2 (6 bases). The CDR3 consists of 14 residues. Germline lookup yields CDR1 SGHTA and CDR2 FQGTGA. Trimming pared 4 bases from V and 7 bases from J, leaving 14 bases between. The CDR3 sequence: CASSSQLLANEQFF. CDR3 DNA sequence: TGTGCCAGCAGCTCCCAACTTCTAGCGAATGAGCAGTTCTTC.

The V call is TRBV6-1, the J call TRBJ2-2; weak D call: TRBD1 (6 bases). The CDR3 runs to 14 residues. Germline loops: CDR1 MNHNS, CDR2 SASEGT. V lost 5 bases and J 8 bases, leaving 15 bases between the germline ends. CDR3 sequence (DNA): TGTGCCAGCAGTCGCGTTCCCGACAGGGGGGAGCTGTTTTTT. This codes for CASSRVPDRGELFF.

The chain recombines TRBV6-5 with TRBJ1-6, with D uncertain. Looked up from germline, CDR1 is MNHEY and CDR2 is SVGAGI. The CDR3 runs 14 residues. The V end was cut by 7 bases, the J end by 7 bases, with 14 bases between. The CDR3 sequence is CASTVSAFNSPLHF. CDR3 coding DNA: TGTGCCAGCACGGTCTCGGCCTTCAATTCACCCCTCCACTTT.

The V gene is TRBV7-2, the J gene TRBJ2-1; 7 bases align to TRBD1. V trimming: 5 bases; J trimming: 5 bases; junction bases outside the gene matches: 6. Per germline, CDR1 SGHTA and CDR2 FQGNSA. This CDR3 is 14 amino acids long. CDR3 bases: TGTGCCAGCAGCATCAGGGGGTTACACAATGAGCAGTTCTTC. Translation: CASSIRGLHNEQFF.

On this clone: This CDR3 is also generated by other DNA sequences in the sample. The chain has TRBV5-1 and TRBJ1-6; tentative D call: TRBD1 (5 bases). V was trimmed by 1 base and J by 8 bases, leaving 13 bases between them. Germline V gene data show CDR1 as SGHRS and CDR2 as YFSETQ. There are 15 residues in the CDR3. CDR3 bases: TGCGCCAGCAGCTTGACGGGGGGTGGTGATTCACCCCTCCACTTT. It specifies CASSLTGGGDSPLHF.

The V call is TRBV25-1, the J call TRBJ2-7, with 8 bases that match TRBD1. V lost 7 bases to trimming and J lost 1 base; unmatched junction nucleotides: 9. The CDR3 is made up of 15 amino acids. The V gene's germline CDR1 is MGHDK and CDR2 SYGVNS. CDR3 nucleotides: TGTGCCAGCACTGGACGAGGGACAGGATCCTACGAGCAGTACTTC. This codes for CASTGRGTGSYEQYF.

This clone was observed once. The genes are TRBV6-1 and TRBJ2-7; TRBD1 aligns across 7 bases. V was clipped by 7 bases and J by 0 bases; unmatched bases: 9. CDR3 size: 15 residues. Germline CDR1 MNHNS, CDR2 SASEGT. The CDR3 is CASNDRDRLSYEQYF. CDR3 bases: TGTGCCAGCAACGACCGGGACAGACTCTCCTACGAGCAGTACTTC.

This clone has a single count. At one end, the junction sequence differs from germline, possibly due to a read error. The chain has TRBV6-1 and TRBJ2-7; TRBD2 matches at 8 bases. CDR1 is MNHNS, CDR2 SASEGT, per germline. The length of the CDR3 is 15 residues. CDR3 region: CASREAGAAPHEQYF. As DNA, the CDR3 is TGTGCCAGCAGAGAAGCGGGGGCCGCCCCCCACGAGCAGTACTTC.

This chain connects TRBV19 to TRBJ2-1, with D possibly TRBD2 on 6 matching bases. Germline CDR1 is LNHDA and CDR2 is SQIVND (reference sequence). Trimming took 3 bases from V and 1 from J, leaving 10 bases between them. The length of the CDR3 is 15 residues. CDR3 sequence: CASSMEGRSYNEQFF. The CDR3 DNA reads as TGTGCCAGTAGTATGGAGGGACGGTCCTACAATGAGCAGTTCTTC.

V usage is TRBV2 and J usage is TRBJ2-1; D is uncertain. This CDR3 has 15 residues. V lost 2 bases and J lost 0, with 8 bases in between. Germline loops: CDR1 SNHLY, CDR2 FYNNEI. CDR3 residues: CASSETTSSYNEQFF. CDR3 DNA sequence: TGTGCCAGCAGTGAAACAACAAGCTCCTACAATGAGCAGTTCTTC.

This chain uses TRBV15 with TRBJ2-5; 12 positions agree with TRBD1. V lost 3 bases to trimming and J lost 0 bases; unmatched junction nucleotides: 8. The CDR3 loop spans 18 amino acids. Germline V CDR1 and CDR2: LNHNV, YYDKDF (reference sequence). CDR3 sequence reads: CATSRGTGGAGYQETQYF. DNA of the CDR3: TGTGCCACCAGCAGGGGGACAGGGGGCGCAGGGTACCAAGAGACCCAGTACTTC.

CDR3 protein: CASSPGGLYNEQFF. CDR3 coding DNA: TGTGCCAGCAGCCCGGGGGGGCTCTACAATGAGCAGTTCTTC. The rearrangement uses TRBV7-6 and TRBJ2-1; 8 bases align to TRBD2. The germline CDR1 and CDR2 sequences are SGHVS and FNYEAQ. The junction had 3 bases not matched to a gene; V was cut back by 5 bases and J by 3 bases. The CDR3 is made up of 14 amino acids.

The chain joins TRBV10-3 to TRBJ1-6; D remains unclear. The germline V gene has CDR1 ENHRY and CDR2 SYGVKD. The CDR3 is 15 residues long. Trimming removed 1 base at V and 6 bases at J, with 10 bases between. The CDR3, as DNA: TGTGCCATCAGTGAGTTTATAGGTGCTAATTCACCCCTCCACTTT. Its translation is CAISEFIGANSPLHF.

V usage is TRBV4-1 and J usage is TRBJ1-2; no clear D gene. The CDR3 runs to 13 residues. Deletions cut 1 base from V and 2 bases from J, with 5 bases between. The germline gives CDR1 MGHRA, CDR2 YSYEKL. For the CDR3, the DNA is TGCGCCAGCAGCCAAGGGTACAACTATGGCTACACCTTC. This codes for CASSQGYNYGYTF.

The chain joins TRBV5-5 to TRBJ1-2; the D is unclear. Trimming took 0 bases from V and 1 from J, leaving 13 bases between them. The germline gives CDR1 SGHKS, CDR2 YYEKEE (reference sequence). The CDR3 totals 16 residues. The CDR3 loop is CASSLVAQSRNYGYTF. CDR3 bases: TGTGCCAGCAGCTTGGTCGCACAAAGCCGTAACTATGGCTACACCTTC.

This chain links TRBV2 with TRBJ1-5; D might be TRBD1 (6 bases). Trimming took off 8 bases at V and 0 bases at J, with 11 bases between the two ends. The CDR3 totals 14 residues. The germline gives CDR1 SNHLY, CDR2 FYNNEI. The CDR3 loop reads CASQGSNSNQPQHF. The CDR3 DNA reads TGTGCCAGCCAGGGGAGTAATAGCAATCAGCCCCAGCATTTT. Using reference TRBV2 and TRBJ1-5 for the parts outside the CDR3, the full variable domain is EPEVTQTPSHQVTQMGQEVILRCVPISNHLYFYWYRQILGQKVEFLVSFYNNEISEKSEIFDDQFSVERPDGSNFTLKIRSTKLEDSAMYFCASQGSNSNQPQHFGDGTRLSIL.